Included here is one T cell receptor (beta chain) sequence, with context. Its target is unknown. This sample is drawn from a study of cytomegalovirus exposure and HLA in healthy donors. Whole-study results and caveats: Immune exposure information available was restricted to CMV serostatus. According to reports, the classifier identified cytomegalovirus status with high specificity and sensitivity. A later analysis reported that several of the most significant clusters appeared to be linked to common viral pathogens, among them Epstein-Barr virus.

The donors gave bone marrow, and they were healthy. PCR primers comprised 60 Vbeta and 13 Jbeta primers. TCRdb's table, derived via immunoSEQ multiplex PCR, lists solely in-frame clones and lacks some. The sample holds approximately 150,000 clones, 75% seen once. The TCR sequence derives from a middle-aged man in good health and CMV-seronegative. Specimen: PBMCs.

CDR3 loop: CASTPLDRVGGEKLFF. DNA of the CDR3: TGTGCCAGCACACCCCTTGACAGGGTTGGGGGTGAAAAACTGTTTTTT. The J gene is TRBJ1-4, the V gene TRBV11-2; TRBD1 matches 7 bases. The CDR3 runs to 16 residues. From germline, CDR1 is SGHAT and CDR2 FQNNGV. Unmatched junction bases numbered 15, after V lost 7 bases and J lost 7 bases. Using reference TRBV11-2 and TRBJ1-4 for the parts outside the CDR3, the full variable domain is EAGVAQSPRYKIIEKRQSVAFWCNPISGHATLYWYQQILGQGPKLLIQFQNNGVVDDSQLPKDRFSAERLKGVDSTLKIQPAKLEDSAVYLCASTPLDRVGGEKLFFGSGTQLSVL.